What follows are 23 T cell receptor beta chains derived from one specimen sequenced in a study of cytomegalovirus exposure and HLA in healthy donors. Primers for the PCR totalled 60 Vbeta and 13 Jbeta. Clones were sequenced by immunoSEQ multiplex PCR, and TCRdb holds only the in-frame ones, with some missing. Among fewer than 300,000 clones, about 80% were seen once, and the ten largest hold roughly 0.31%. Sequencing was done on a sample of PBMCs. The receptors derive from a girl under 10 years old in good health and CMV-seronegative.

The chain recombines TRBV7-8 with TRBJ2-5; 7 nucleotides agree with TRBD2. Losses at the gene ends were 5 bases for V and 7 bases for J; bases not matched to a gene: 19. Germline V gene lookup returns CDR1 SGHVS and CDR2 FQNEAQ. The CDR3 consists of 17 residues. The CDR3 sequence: CASSNRRGSPGEGTQYF. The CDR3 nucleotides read TGTGCCAGCAGCAATAGGCGCGGGAGTCCGGGGGAGGGGACCCAGTACTTC.

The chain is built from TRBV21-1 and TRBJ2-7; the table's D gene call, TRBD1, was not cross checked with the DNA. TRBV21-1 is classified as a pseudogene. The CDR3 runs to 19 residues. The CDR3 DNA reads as TGTGCCAGCAGCAATCGGGTACCTTGTGCAGGGTGTGCCCCCTACGAGCAGTACTTC. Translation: CASSNRVPCAGCAPYEQYF.

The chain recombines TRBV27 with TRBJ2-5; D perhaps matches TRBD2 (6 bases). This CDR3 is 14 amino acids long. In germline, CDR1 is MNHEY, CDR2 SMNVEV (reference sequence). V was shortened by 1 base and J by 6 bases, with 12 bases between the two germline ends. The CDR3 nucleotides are TGTGCCAGCAGTTTATGGCCAGGGAGGAAGACCCAGTACTTC. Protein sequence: CASSLWPGRKTQYF.

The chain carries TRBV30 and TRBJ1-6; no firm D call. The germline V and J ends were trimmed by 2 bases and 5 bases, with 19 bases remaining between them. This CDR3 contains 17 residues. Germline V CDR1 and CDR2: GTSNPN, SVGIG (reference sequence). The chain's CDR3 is CAWSRRVHSLNNSPLHF. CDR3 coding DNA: TGTGCCTGGAGTAGGAGAGTTCATTCCCTTAATAATTCACCCCTCCACTTT.

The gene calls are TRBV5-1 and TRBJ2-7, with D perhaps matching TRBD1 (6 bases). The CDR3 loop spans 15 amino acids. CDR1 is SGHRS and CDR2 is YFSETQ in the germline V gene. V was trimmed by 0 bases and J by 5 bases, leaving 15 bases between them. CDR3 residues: CASSLVGTSKNEQYF. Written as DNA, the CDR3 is TGCGCCAGCAGCTTGGTGGGGACATCTAAAAACGAGCAGTACTTC.

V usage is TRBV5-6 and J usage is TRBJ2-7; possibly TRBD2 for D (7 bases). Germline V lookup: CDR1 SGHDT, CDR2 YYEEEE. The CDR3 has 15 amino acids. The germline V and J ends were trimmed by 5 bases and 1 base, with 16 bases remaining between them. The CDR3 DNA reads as TGTGCCAGCAGGGCGAGGGGGGGCGCTTCCTACGAGCAGTACTTC. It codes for CASRARGGASYEQYF.

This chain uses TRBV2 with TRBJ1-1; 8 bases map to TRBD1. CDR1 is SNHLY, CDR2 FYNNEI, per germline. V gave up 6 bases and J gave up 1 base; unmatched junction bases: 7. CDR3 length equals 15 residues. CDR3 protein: CASRKETGANTEAFF. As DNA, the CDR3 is TGTGCCAGCAGGAAGGAGACAGGGGCGAACACTGAAGCTTTCTTT.

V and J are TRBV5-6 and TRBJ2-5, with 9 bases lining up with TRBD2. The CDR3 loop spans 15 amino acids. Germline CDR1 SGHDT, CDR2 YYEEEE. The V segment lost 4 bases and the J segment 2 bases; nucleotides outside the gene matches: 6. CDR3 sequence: CASSLGLADQETQYF. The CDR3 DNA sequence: TGTGCCAGCAGCCTGGGACTAGCTGATCAAGAGACCCAGTACTTC.

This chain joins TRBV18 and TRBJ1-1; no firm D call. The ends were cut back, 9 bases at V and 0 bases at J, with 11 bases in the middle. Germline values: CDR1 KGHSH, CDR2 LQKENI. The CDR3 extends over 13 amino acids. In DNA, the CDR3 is TGTGCCAGTTACGACGGAGTGAACACTGAAGCTTTCTTT. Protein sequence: CASYDGVNTEAFF. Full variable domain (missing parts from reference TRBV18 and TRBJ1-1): NAGVMQNPRHLVRRRGQEARLRCSPMKGHSHVYWYRQLPEEGLKFMVYLQKENIIDESGMPKERFSAEFPKEGPSILRIQQVVRGDSAAYFCASYDGVNTEAFFGQGTRLTVV.

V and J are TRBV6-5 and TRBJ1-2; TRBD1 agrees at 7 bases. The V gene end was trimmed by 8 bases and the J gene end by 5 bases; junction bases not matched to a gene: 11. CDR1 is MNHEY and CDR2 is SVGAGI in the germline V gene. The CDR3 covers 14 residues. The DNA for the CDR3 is TGTGCCAGCGGAATTTCCAGGGGGGCTTATGGCTACACCTTC. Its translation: CASGISRGAYGYTF.

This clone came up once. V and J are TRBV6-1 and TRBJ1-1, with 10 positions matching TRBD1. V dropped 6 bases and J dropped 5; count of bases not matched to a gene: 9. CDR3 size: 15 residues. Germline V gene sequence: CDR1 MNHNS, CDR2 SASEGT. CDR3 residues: CASSADRGRGTEAFF. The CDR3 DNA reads TGTGCCAGCAGCGCCGACAGGGGGCGCGGGACTGAAGCTTTCTTT.

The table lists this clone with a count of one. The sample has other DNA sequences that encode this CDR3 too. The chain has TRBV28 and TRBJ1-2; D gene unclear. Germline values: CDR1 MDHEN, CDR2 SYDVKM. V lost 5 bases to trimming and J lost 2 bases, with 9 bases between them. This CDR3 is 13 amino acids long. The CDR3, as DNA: TGTGCCAGCAGTCTGGCGGGGAACTATGGCTACACCTTC. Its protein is CASSLAGNYGYTF.

CDR3 loop: CASSLQGAGTEAFF. The CDR3 DNA reads TGTGCCAGCAGTTTACAGGGGGCCGGCACTGAAGCTTTCTTT. The chain employs TRBV28 and TRBJ1-1; 8 bases map to TRBD1. In germline, CDR1 is MDHEN, CDR2 SYDVKM. This CDR3 comprises 14 residues. Trimming removed 2 bases from V and 4 bases from J; junction bases left unmatched: 3.

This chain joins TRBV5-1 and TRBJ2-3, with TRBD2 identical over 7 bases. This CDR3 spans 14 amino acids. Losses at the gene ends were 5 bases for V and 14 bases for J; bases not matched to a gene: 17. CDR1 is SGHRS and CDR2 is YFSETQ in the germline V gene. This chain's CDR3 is CASRLGASGLLGYF. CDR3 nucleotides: TGCGCCAGCAGACTCGGGGCTAGCGGACTCTTGGGGTATTTT.

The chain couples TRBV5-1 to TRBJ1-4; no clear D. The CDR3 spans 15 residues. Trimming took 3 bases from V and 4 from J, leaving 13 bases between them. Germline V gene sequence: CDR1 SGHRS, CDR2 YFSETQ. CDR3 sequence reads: CASSSLPGVNEKLFF. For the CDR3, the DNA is TGCGCCAGCAGCTCCCTCCCCGGGGTTAATGAAAAACTGTTTTTT.

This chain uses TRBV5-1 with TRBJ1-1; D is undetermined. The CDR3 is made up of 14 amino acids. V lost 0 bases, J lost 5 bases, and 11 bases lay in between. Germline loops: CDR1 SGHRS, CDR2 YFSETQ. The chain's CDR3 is CASSLGTVQTEAFF. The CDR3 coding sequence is TGCGCCAGCAGCTTGGGTACAGTGCAGACTGAAGCTTTCTTT.

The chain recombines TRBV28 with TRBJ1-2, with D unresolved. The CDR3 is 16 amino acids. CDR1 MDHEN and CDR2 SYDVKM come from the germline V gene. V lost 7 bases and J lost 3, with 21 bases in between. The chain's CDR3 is CASIGRRGGNHYGYTF. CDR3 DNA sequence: TGTGCCAGCATAGGTCGGCGGGGTGGCAATCACTATGGCTACACCTTC.

Here the CDR3 DNA reads TGTGCCTGGAGCCCCGGGACAGGGCTAGATACGCAGTATTTT. Translation: CAWSPGTGLDTQYF. This chain links TRBV30 with TRBJ2-3; 9 bases agree with TRBD1. The CDR3 runs 14 residues. Trimming took 3 bases from V and 5 from J; bases not matched to a gene: 6. Germline V gene data show CDR1 as GTSNPN and CDR2 as SVGIG (reference sequence).

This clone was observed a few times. Here the CDR3 DNA reads TGTGCCAGCAGCTTAGTTGGGCTAGCGGGGGTCGAGCAGTACTTC. It yields the protein CASSLVGLAGVEQYF. V and J are TRBV7-9 and TRBJ2-7, with 10 bases matching TRBD2. Germline V CDR1 and CDR2: SEHNR, FQNEAQ (reference sequence). V lost 1 base to trimming and J lost 6 bases; unmatched junction nucleotides: 6. This CDR3 region has 15 residues.

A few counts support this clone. CDR3 nucleotide sequence: TGTGCCAGCAGTTTTAGCGGGAGGCGCACAGATACGCAGTATTTT. Residues: CASSFSGRRTDTQYF. The rearrangement uses TRBV28 and TRBJ2-3, with TRBD2 identical over 10 bases. The CDR3 contains 15 residues. Trimming at V came to 3 bases and at J to 1 base, leaving 1 base not matched to a gene. The V gene's germline CDR1 is MDHEN and CDR2 SYDVKM.

The CDR3 nucleotides read TGTGCCAGCAGCCCCTTAAGCAATCAGCCCCAGCATTTT. It encodes CASSPLSNQPQHF. The V and J genes are TRBV7-6 and TRBJ1-5; D gene uncertain. The germline CDR1 and CDR2 sequences are SGHVS and FNYEAQ. The CDR3 has 13 amino acids. Trimming took off 5 bases at V and 1 base at J, with 6 bases between the two ends.

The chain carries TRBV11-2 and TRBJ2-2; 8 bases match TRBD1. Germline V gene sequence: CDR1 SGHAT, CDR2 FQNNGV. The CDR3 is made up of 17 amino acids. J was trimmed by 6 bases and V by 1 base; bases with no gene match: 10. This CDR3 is CASSLGQGPGTPGELFF. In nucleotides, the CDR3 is TGTGCCAGCAGCTTAGGACAGGGGCCGGGGACTCCCGGGGAGCTGTTTTTT.

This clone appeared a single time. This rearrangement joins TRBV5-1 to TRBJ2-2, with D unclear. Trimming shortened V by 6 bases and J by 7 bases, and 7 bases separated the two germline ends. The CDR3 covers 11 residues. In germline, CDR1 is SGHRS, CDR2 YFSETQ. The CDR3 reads CASTNVGELFF. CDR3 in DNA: TGCGCCAGCACTAATGTCGGGGAGCTGTTTTTT.